One sample yielded the 20 T cell receptor beta chains listed below, sequenced in a study of robustness of blood B and T cell sequencing. The cDNA carried a universal priming site added by a 5' template-switch oligo. The template-switch oligo carried a 12-nucleotide random UMI tagging each cDNA molecule. TCRdb redid the calling of the PCR reads with MiXCR, one entry per CDR3 protein. The table has 3,000 to 4,000 distinct CDR3 sequences, under 55% seen once. Instead of genomic DNA, mRNA was used to measure TCR beta repertoires. Sequencing was carried out using peripheral blood. These receptors were obtained from a human donor in good health.

The chain uses TRBV5-1 and TRBJ1-6; D may be TRBD1 (6 bases). Per the germline V gene, CDR1 is SGHRS and CDR2 is YFSETQ. This CDR3 comprises 14 residues. The V end lost 6 bases, the J end lost 9 bases, and 16 bases lay between the germline ends. CDR3 DNA: TGCGCCAGCATGCCGGGACAAAGTGGTTCACCCCTCCACTTT. This gives the protein CASMPGQSGSPLHF.

This clonotype was found a few times. V and J are TRBV4-1 and TRBJ1-6, with D unclear. Germline CDR1 and CDR2: MGHRA and YSYEKL. CDR3 size: 16 residues. The V end was cut by 1 base, the J end by 0 bases, with 7 bases between. The CDR3 DNA follows: TGCGCCAGCAGCCAAGCGGGGATCTCCTATAATTCACCCCTCCACTTT. Its protein is CASSQAGISYNSPLHF.

In its sample, this clonotype was seen a few times. The CDR3 sequence: CATSDRDPRATDTQYF. The DNA for the CDR3 is TGTGCCACCAGTGACCGCGATCCCAGGGCTACAGATACGCAGTATTTT. The genes are TRBV24-1 and TRBJ2-3; tentative D call: TRBD1 (5 bases). The length of the CDR3 is 16 residues. From germline, CDR1 is KGHDR and CDR2 SFDVKD. Trimming took 4 bases from V and 3 from J, leaving 16 bases between them.

This clonotype was observed a single time. The rearrangement links TRBV2 to TRBJ2-7; 9 bases line up with TRBD1. Germline V CDR1 and CDR2: SNHLY, FYNNEI. The V segment lost 7 bases and the J segment 9 bases; nucleotides outside the gene matches: 10. CDR3 length equals 13 residues. DNA for the CDR3: TGTGCCAGCAATGGGGGACAGGGACGTGGGCAGTACTTC. It codes for CASNGGQGRGQYF.

The chain carries TRBV28 and TRBJ2-3, with 7 bases identical to TRBD1. V was pared by 4 bases and J by 0 bases, with 13 bases of the junction left unmatched. The V gene's germline CDR1 is MDHEN and CDR2 SYDVKM. The CDR3 is made up of 18 amino acids. The CDR3, as DNA: TGTGCCAGCAGTTCCGGGACAGATTATTTTACTAGCACAGATACGCAGTATTTT. Translating gives CASSSGTDYFTSTDTQYF.

The table lists this clonotype with a few counts. The chain couples TRBV15 to TRBJ2-7; 7 positions agree with TRBD2. The CDR3 totals 14 residues. Germline lookup yields CDR1 LNHNV and CDR2 YYDKDF (reference sequence). With V trimmed by 3 bases and J by 1 base, 3 bases remained unmatched. As DNA, the CDR3 is TGTGCCACCAGCAGGGCGGGGGATTCCTACGAGCAGTACTTC. Protein sequence: CATSRAGDSYEQYF.

The chain combines TRBV5-4 with TRBJ2-3; D is uncertain. The CDR3 extends over 16 amino acids. Germline V lookup: CDR1 SGHNT, CDR2 YYREEE (reference sequence). V lost 1 base, J lost 6 bases, and 18 bases lay in between. CDR3 coding DNA: TGTGCCAGCAGCTTGTCCCAGGCCTCCGGTCAGGATACGCAGTATTTT. Residues: CASSLSQASGQDTQYF. Using reference TRBV5-4 and TRBJ2-3 for the parts outside the CDR3, the full variable domain is ETGVTQSPTHLIKTRGQQVTLRCSSQSGHNTVSWYQQALGQGPQFIFQYYREEENGRGNFPPRFSGLQFPNYSSELNVNALELDDSALYLCASSLSQASGQDTQYFGPGTRLTVL.

This clonotype was counted only a few times. The genes are TRBV11-2 and TRBJ2-1, with 7 bases that match TRBD2. Germline V gene sequence: CDR1 SGHAT, CDR2 FQNNGV. V lost 8 bases and J lost 1; bases outside the gene matches: 5. This CDR3 has 14 amino acids. The CDR3 protein is CASRKAGSYNEQFF. The CDR3 DNA reads as TGTGCCAGCCGAAAAGCGGGGTCCTACAATGAGCAGTTCTTC.

The V call is TRBV3-1, the J call TRBJ2-1, with D maybe TRBD1 (6 bases). This CDR3 region has 16 residues. In germline, CDR1 is LGHDT, CDR2 YNNKEL (reference sequence). The V end was cut by 3 bases, the J end by 4 bases, with 16 bases between. CDR3 loop: CASSHLGQPRYNEQFF. The CDR3 DNA sequence: TGTGCCAGCAGCCACCTCGGACAGCCCAGGTACAATGAGCAGTTCTTC.

V is TRBV29-1 and J is TRBJ1-1; D not certain. There are 13 residues in the CDR3. In germline, CDR1 is SQVTM, CDR2 ANQGSEA. The V end was cut by 4 bases, the J end by 3 bases, with 12 bases between. CDR3 loop: CSVVPVKDTEAFF. The CDR3 coding sequence is TGCAGCGTTGTACCAGTCAAGGACACTGAAGCTTTCTTT. The full variable domain, in which reference TRBV29-1 and TRBJ1-1 provide the parts outside the CDR3, is SAVISQKPSRDICQRGTSLTIQCQVDSQVTMMFWYRQQPGQSLTLIATANQGSEATYESGFVIDKFPISRPNLTFSTLTVSNMSPEDSSIYLCSVVPVKDTEAFFGQGTRLTVV.

This clonotype was seen a handful of times. This chain uses TRBV4-1 with TRBJ2-3; D perhaps matches TRBD1 (5 bases). CDR1 and CDR2 from the germline V gene are MGHRA and YSYEKL. The CDR3 runs 14 residues. V was clipped by 2 bases and J by 6 bases, with 12 bases between them. In DNA form, the CDR3 reads TGCGCCAGCAGCCAACAAAGGGGCGGCGATACGCAGTATTTT. It codes for CASSQQRGGDTQYF.

This rearrangement joins TRBV6-2 or TRBV6-3 to TRBJ1-5, with D hard to call. The ends were cut back, 0 bases at V and 0 bases at J, with 6 bases in the middle. Germline V gene sequence: CDR1 MNHEY, CDR2 SVGEGT. This CDR3 has 15 residues. CDR3: CASSYSWPSNQPQHF. Written as DNA, the CDR3 is TGTGCCAGCAGTTACTCGTGGCCTAGCAATCAGCCCCAGCATTTT.

By sample fraction, this clonotype is large. This chain connects TRBV15 to TRBJ1-5; no clear D gene. There are 14 residues in the CDR3. V lost 2 bases and J lost 2, with 7 bases in between. The germline V gene encodes CDR1 LNHNV and CDR2 YYDKDF (reference sequence). DNA of the CDR3: TGTGCCACCAGCAGAAACTATGGCAATCAGCCCCAGCATTTT. It is translated as CATSRNYGNQPQHF.

This clonotype was counted once. The chain recombines TRBV20-1 with TRBJ2-1; 11 bases agree with TRBD2. Germline loops: CDR1 DFQATT, CDR2 SNEGSKA (reference sequence). With 0 bases clipped from V and 5 bases from J, the junction kept 3 bases outside the gene matches. CDR3 size: 15 residues. CDR3 DNA sequence: TGCAGTGCTAGAGACGTACTAGCGGGGGACAATGAGCAGTTCTTC. Translating gives CSARDVLAGDNEQFF.

The DNA for the CDR3 is TGTGCCAGCAGCCGACAGGGGGCTGAATATGAGCAGTTCTTC. It encodes CASSRQGAEYEQFF. The rearrangement joins TRBV5-5 to TRBJ2-1, with TRBD1 matching over 10 bases. Looked up from germline, CDR1 is SGHKS and CDR2 is YYEKEE (reference sequence). The CDR3 sequence is 14 residues long. The V gene end was trimmed by 4 bases and the J gene end by 8 bases; junction bases not matched to a gene: 6.

The chain uses TRBV28 and TRBJ1-1; D remains unclear. CDR1 is MDHEN and CDR2 is SYDVKM in the germline V gene. V was cut by 3 bases and J by 10 bases, with 9 bases left in between. This CDR3 has 11 residues. The CDR3 DNA reads TGTGCCAGCAGTTTGGGGAGGGCAGCTTTCTTT. It encodes CASSLGRAAFF.

This clonotype was seen a few times. The CDR3: CASSLRRGLWSYNEQFF. CDR3 in DNA: TGTGCCAGCAGCTTAAGAAGGGGGCTGTGGTCCTACAATGAGCAGTTCTTC. The chain employs TRBV7-6 and TRBJ2-1, with TRBD1 matching 7 bases. The germline CDR1 and CDR2 sequences are SGHVS and FNYEAQ. V lost 2 bases and J lost 1; bases outside the gene matches: 8. CDR3 length: 17 residues.

This chain links TRBV15 with TRBJ2-7; perhaps TRBD1 as D (7 bases). This CDR3 spans 15 amino acids. Germline CDR1 reads LNHNV; CDR2 reads YYDKDF (reference sequence). V was trimmed by 0 bases and J by 3 bases, leaving 12 bases between them. CDR3 nucleotides: TGTGCCACCAGCAGAGATCCCAGGGGGGACTACGAGCAGTACTTC. Its translation is CATSRDPRGDYEQYF.

This clonotype was counted a single time. V usage is TRBV20-1 and J usage is TRBJ1-1; maybe TRBD1 (5 bases). The CDR3 is 17 amino acids. Per the germline V gene, CDR1 is DFQATT and CDR2 is SNEGSKA (reference sequence). Trimming cost V 4 bases and J 0 bases, with 21 bases left between them. The CDR3 loop is CSATNPGRGLVNTEAFF. DNA for the CDR3: TGCAGTGCTACTAATCCGGGACGGGGGTTAGTGAACACTGAAGCTTTCTTT.

In DNA, the CDR3 is TGTGCCAGCAGTTACGGGGCCTCCGCCGGGCTGGGCTACACCTTC. It is translated as CASSYGASAGLGYTF. The chain carries TRBV6-5 and TRBJ1-2; a weak D match, TRBD1 (5 bases). The CDR3 loop spans 15 amino acids. Trimming shortened V by 2 bases and J by 8 bases, and 18 bases separated the two germline ends. CDR1 is MNHEY and CDR2 is SVGAGI in the germline V gene.